This T cell receptor (beta chain) was recovered during a study of cytomegalovirus exposure and HLA in healthy donors (dated by TCRdb to about 2017). Looking at the study overall: An earlier analysis of roughly 630 of the donors reported about 290 Gb of sequence data and around 120 million unique TCR beta sequences from about 179 million T cells. An early release that covered fewer than 800 HLA-typed donors contained around 300 gigabases of sequencing data and 70 million to 100 million unique TCR sequences. Of the roughly 410 genotyped donors, approximately 81% were placed in the genetic ancestry cluster associated with self-reported Caucasian donors. The study aimed to test whether cataloging public T cell receptors could reveal signatures of past pathogen exposure. Using immunosequencing, the study profiled T cell repertoires from 500 to 800 subjects and related those repertoires to cytomegalovirus serostatus. Along with the approximately 700-subject first cohort, a separate validation cohort of 120 different subjects was used. High-throughput TCR immunosequencing, statistical association of individual TCRs with disease status, and machine learning were combined to predict cytomegalovirus infection status. To study patterns of TCR occurrence, a later analysis re-analyzed previously published TCR beta repertoires from 550 to 800 donors and added high-resolution HLA genotyping. Rather than using new phenotypic data, the later analysis identified candidate immune exposures from TCR beta sequences and from how often those sequences occurred across donors. In an earlier analysis of several hundred of the donors, high-throughput TCR beta sequencing was used to judge whether each TCR beta V gene segment behaved as functional or pseudogenic. Donor age, sex, ethnicity and CMV serostatus were compiled alongside the repertoire data. In a later genetic analysis, genome-wide SNP genotypes for about three fifths of the roughly 670 donors were used, and that subset was treated as a discovery cohort. Every repertoire in the discovery cohort had been generated on one and the same sequencing platform. Class I and class II HLA loci were covered by the typing at four-digit resolution. The number of typed donors differed by locus: roughly 620-640 for A, B, C, DRB1 and DQB1; approximately 520 for DQA1; 606 for DPA1; and 400 to 480 for DPB1. Because of strong linkage in the cohort, five DR-DQ haplotypes were treated as single units for association and clustering. On average, 235,054 unique TCR beta nucleotide sequences were sequenced per donor among a few hundred genotyped donors of the cohort, with roughly 19% of those sequences being non-productive. The study at large found these results: Compared with equally common non-associated chains, HLA-associated TCR beta chains in a later analysis were more clonally expanded and had lower generation probabilities. Sequencing depth was assumed to be roughly uniform across donors in the presence/absence analyses, though that assumption may not hold. When HLA alleles, especially DR and DQ, strongly co-occurred, TCR associations were difficult to assign to individual alleles. A later genetic analysis reported fewer N-insertions in productive TCRs among donors in an Asian-associated ancestry cluster than the roughly 640-donor mean. The earlier analysis of around 600 of the donors excluded roughly 16 rarely observed V segments, including chromosome 9 orphons, because counts were too low. It was suggested by the authors that the approach could potentially be generalized to other disease states and immunological phenotypes. A total of fewer than 200 TCR beta chains were listed by the study as associated with cytomegalovirus. Most CMV-associated TCR beta chains appeared to be HLA-restricted in a later analysis, and the HLA associations seemed to be driven largely by CMV exposure. A further reported finding was that TCR beta sequences accurately predicted the HLA-A and HLA-B alleles for most subjects in the first cohort. A later analysis reported that several top co-occurrence clusters appeared linked to parvovirus B19, influenza, CMV and Epstein-Barr virus. The 87-base-pair reads could not distinguish some IMGT-functional V segments, including TRBV6-2 and TRBV6-3, so those segments were excluded. Most TCR sequences were observed very rarely across donors, whereas some public TCRs were present in many individuals. The classifier was reported to diagnose cytomegalovirus status with high specificity and sensitivity in both the original cohort and the validation cohort. Broadly in line with IMGT annotations, most TCR beta V segments showed up in productive rearrangements about 87% or about 30% of the time in an earlier analysis of several hundred of the donors. Because HLA typing was missing for some donors at each locus, association tests included only the typed subset. This cohort had only TCR beta chains sequenced, and the lack of alpha or paired-chain data limited which features could be detected. Correlated functional status among segregating V segments might be attributable to linkage disequilibrium, but an unknown experimental factor could not be ruled out. A later genetic analysis associated a missense DCLRE1C variant with V-gene and J-gene trimming of TCR beta chains, and an independent cohort replicated the association. A cluster of highly shared sequence variants was judged likely to be a technical artifact of the sequencing pipeline. In a later analysis, 16,951 TCR beta sequences were associated with specific HLA alleles at a false discovery rate of 0.05. According to a later analysis, TCR association rates differed among HLA loci, with DRB1 alleles showing the most associated TCRs and HLA-C alleles showing the fewest. CMV serostatus was the only immune exposure information available for the cohort. In vitro tests confirmed that a few of the cytomegalovirus-associated TCR beta chains recognize cytomegalovirus antigens.

The cohort consisted of fewer than 700 healthy bone marrow donors. Cohort members were all nominally healthy when sampled, although unrecorded immune exposures were likely present. The donor tested CMV seropositive and was one of the 289 seropositive cohort members. Every donor gave a peripheral blood sample, and the peripheral blood mononuclear cells from that sample were used for TCR beta sequencing. Genomic DNA was extracted from the blood cell samples with the Qiagen DNeasy Blood Extraction Kit. Libraries were constructed by the immunoSEQ multiplex PCR assay. The multiplex PCR relied on a mix of 60 forward primers for TCR Vbeta segments and 13 reverse primers for TCR Jbeta segments. The CDR3 region of rearranged TCR beta genes was amplified from genomic DNA with a multiplex PCR assay. The Illumina HiSeq System was used to sequence the amplified TCR beta libraries as 87-base-pair reads. Per the source publication's procedure: A later analysis counted around 72 million unique TCR beta chains across the 650 to 800 repertoires, and 10 million to 11 million of these chains were shared by at least two donors. Raw reads were error-corrected and collapsed into unique sequences by a nearest-neighbor algorithm in which closely related sequences were merged to remove PCR and sequencing errors. V, D and J gene segments were assigned by aligning CDR3 sequences to IMGT reference sequences. For a sequence to be retained, a match of at least six nucleotides was required to both a V gene segment and a J gene segment. Rearrangements were called productive when the CDR3 lacked stop codons and stayed in frame with V and J; all others were non-productive. Following IMGT convention, CDR3 was defined as the stretch from the second conserved V-encoded cysteine to the conserved J-encoded phenylalanine. Sequences without an unambiguous match to a single V gene segment were excluded from the earlier analysis of a few hundred of the donors. An earlier analysis of 587 of the donors called V segments functional above 56.7% productive rearrangements and segregating when the between-donor standard deviation exceeded 5%. A statistical classification framework was built to diagnose cytomegalovirus status from the catalog of TCR beta chain sequences. In a later analysis, TCR nucleotide sequences were compared against IMGT/GENE-DB human TR gene sequences so that V and J genes could be assigned. The TCRdist pipeline was used in a later analysis to assign CDR3 sequences and most-parsimonious VDJ recombination scenarios. In a later analysis, each TCR beta chain was defined by its CDR3 amino acid sequence together with its V-gene family, and reads without a unique V-gene family were excluded. As a way to deal with suspected cross-contamination and a sequencing artifact, a later analysis dropped 450 to 600 nucleotide sequences that were highly shared and had low generation probability. For each public chain, a later analysis derived a clonal expansion index from normalized ranks of inferred template counts within each repertoire. In a later analysis, generation probabilities were computed with a VDJ recombination model fitted to out-of-frame rearrangements, and the resulting probabilities were checked against IGoR. In a later analysis, TCR-TCR, TCR-HLA and TCR-CMV co-occurrence was scored with hypergeometric tests, and a repertoire-size bias correction was applied to TCR pairs. To estimate false discovery rates, a later analysis permuted the HLA or CMV assignments 20 times. In a later analysis, co-occurring TCRs were grouped using DBSCAN, and TCRdist sequence similarity was added for clustering within HLA-allele-positive subsets. Repertoires with fewer than 30,000 or more than 120,000 public chains, plus five repertoires with anomalous nucleotide sharing, were excluded from co-occurrence clustering. Drawn from immuneACCESS, this table holds only the in-frame rearrangements with V and J called that TCRdb kept. Clones are partly lost; checked studies trace under half to an unresolved V gene and leave the rest unexplained. V and J calls and clone size come straight from that table; D and trimming were deduced from the DNA. Here the sample has around 250,000 clones; about 81% occur a single time. Around 8% of the sample is taken by the ten largest.

V is cut back by 5 bases and J by 9 bases, with 12 bases in the junction unmatched. From the germline V gene, CDR1 is MNHNS and CDR2 is SASEGT. Including the terminal cysteine and phenylalanine, the CDR3 comprises 15 residues. CDR3 DNA is the only sequence kept; it has 45 bases, read in frame from the first base. Regarding this clone: The specificity of this receptor is unknown. The record has no base qualities; no much larger clone is one base away.

This clonotype originated in a woman aged 60-70 years in good health and CMV-seropositive. The sample taken for sequencing was PBMCs. The chain is encoded by TRBV6-1 joined to TRBJ1-1; the junction holds 10 bases that match TRBD1. The CDR3 reads CASSPRQGALGKAFF. The base sequence is TGTGCCAGCAGTCCTAGACAGGGGGCGCTTGGGAAAGCTTTCTTT.